This T cell receptor beta chain was profiled in a study of cytomegalovirus exposure and HLA in healthy donors. Study-level findings and limits: A list of around 150 TCR beta chains associated with cytomegalovirus was given. Later analysis demonstrated an association between a missense DCLRE1C variant and TCR beta V- and J-gene trimming. Associated with HLA alleles at 0.05 false discovery rate in a later analysis were 15,000 to 20,000 TCR beta sequences.

On this clone: The antigen is not known.

The PCR made use of 60 Vbeta and 13 Jbeta primers. As processed by the authors: In a later analysis, of 70 million to 85 million unique beta chains, some 10 million appeared in at least two donors. Profiled with immunoSEQ multiplex PCR; TCRdb holds only in-frame clones, not every one. That table supplies the V and J calls and clone size; D and trimming were determined from the DNA. This repertoire shows approximately 110,000 clones, around 78% found once; its top ten account for approximately 3.8%. Germline assignment: CDR1 ENHRY and CDR2 SYGVKD. V shed 0 bases and J shed 4 bases, with 9 bases lying between them. The CDR3 length is 14 residues.

The receptor's source is a middle-aged man in good health and CMV-seronegative. This sequence joins TRBV10-3 and TRBJ1-2; possible D gene TRBD1, 6 bases. The sample was PBMCs. Here the CDR3 reads CAISESKDSYGYTF. CDR3 nucleotide sequence: TGTGCCATCAGTGAGTCAAAGGACAGCTATGGCTACACCTTC.